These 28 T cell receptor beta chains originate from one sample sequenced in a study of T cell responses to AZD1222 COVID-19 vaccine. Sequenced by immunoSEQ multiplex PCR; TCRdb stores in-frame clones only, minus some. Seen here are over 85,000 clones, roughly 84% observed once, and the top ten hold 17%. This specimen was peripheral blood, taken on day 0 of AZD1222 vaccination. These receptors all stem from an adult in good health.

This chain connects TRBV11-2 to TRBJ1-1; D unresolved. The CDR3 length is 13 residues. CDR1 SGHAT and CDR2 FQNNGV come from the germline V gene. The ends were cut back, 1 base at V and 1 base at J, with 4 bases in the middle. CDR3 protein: CASSLARNTEAFF. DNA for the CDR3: TGTGCCAGCAGCTTAGCGCGGAACACTGAAGCTTTCTTT.

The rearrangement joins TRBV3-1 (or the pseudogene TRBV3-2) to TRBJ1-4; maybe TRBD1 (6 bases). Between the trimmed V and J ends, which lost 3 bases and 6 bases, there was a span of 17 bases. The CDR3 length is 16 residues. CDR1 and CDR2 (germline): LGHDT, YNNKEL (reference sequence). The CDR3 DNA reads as TGTGCCAGCAGCCAGGGGGGGGCCGTCGATTATGAAAAACTGTTTTTT. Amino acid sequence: CASSQGGAVDYEKLFF.

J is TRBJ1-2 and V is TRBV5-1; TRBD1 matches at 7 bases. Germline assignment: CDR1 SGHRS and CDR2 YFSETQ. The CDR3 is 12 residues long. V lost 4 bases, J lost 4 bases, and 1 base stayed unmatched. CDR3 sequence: CASSRDSYGYTF. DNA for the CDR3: TGCGCCAGCAGCAGGGACAGCTATGGCTACACCTTC.

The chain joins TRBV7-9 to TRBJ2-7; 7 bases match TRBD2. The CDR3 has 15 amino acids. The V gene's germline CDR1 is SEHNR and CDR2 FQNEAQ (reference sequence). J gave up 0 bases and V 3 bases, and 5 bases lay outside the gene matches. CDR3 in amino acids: CASSFSGSSSYEQYF. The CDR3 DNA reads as TGTGCCAGCAGCTTTAGCGGGTCGAGCTCCTACGAGCAGTACTTC.

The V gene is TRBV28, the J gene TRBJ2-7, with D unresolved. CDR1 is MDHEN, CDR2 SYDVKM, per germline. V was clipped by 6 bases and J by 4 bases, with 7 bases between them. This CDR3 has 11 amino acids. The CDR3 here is CASRSTYEQYF. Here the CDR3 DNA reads TGTGCCAGCAGATCCACATACGAGCAGTACTTC.

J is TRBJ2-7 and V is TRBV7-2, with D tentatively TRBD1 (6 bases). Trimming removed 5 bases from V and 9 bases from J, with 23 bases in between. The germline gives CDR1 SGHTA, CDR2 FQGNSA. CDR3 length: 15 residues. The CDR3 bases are TGTGCCAGCAGCCAGGGGTGGAGTGCAGGGCAAGGGCAGTACTTC. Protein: CASSQGWSAGQGQYF. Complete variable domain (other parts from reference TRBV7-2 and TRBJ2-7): GAGVSQSPSNKVTEKGKDVELRCDPISGHTALYWYRQSLGQGLEFLIYFQGNSAPDKSGLPSDRFSAERTGGSVSTLTIQRTQQEDSAVYLCASSQGWSAGQGQYFGPGTRLTVT.

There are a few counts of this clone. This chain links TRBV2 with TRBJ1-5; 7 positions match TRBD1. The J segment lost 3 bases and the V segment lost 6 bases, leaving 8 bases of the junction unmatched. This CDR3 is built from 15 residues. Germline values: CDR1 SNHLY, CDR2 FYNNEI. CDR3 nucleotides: TGTGCCAGCAGGATAGACAGGGTCGACAATCAGCCCCAGCATTTT. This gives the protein CASRIDRVDNQPQHF.

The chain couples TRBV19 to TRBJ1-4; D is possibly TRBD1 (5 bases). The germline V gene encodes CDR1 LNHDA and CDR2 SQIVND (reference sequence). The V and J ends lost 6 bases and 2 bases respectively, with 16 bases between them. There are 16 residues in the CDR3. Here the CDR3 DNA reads TGTGCCAGTAGCCCGGGACGCCTGAGGACTAATGAAAAACTGTTTTTT. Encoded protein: CASSPGRLRTNEKLFF.

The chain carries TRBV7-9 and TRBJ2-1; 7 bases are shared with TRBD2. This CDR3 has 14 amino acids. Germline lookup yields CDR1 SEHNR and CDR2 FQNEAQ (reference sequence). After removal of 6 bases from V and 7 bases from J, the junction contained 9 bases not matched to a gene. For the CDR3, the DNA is TGTGCCAGCAGTCAAGGAGGTAGCGGGAATGAGCAGTTCTTC. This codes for CASSQGGSGNEQFF.

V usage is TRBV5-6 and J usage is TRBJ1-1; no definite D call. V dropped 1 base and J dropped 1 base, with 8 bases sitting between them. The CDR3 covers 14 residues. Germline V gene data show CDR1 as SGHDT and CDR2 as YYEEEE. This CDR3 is CASSLQSKNTEAFF. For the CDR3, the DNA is TGTGCCAGCAGCTTGCAGAGTAAGAACACTGAAGCTTTCTTT.

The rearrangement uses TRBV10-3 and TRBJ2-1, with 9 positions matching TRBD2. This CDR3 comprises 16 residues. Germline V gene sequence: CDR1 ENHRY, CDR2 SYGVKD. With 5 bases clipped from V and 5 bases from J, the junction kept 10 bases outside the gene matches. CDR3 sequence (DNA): TGTGCCATCAGTAAGGGTTCTAGCGGGGTCAACAATGAGCAGTTCTTC. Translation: CAISKGSSGVNNEQFF.

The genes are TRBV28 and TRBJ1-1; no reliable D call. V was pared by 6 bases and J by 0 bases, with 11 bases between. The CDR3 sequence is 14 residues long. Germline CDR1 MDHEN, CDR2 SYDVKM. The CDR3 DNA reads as TGTGCCAGCAGACCCCCCCCGATGAACACTGAAGCTTTCTTT. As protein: CASRPPPMNTEAFF.

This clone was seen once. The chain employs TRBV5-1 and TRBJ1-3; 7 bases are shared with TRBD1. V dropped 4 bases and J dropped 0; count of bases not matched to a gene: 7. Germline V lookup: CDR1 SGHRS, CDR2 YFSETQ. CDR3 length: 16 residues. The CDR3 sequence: CASSVTGLNSGNTIYF. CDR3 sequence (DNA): TGCGCCAGCAGCGTGACAGGGTTAAACTCTGGAAACACCATATATTTT.

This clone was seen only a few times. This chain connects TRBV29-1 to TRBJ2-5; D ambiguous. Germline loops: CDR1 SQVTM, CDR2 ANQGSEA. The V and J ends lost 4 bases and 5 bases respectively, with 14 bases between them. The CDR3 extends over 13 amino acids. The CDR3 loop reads CSVVRLTLETQYF. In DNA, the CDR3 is TGCAGCGTTGTCAGGTTGACATTGGAGACCCAGTACTTC. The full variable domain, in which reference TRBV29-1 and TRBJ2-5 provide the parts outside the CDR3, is SAVISQKPSRDICQRGTSLTIQCQVDSQVTMMFWYRQQPGQSLTLIATANQGSEATYESGFVIDKFPISRPNLTFSTLTVSNMSPEDSSIYLCSVVRLTLETQYFGPGTRLLVL.

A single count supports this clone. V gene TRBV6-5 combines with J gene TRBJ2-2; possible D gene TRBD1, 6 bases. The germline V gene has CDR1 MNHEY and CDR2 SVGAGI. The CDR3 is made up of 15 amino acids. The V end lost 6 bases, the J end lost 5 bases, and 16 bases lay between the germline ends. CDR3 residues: CASSKTFTGTGELFF. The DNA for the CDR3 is TGTGCCAGCAGCAAAACCTTTACAGGGACCGGGGAGCTGTTTTTT.

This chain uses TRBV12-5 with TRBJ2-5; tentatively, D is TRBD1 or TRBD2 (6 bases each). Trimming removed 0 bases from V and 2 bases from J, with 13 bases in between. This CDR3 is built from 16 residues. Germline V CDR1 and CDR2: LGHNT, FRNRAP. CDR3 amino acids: CASGLVKWGAQETQYF. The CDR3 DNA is TGTGCTAGTGGTTTGGTAAAATGGGGGGCTCAAGAGACCCAGTACTTC.

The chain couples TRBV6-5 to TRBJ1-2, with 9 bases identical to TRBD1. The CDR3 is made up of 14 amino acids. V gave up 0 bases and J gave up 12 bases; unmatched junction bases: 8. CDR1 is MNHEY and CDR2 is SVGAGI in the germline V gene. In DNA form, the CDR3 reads TGTGCCAGCAGTTACTCGATAGCCACAGGGGGCAACACCTTC. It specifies CASSYSIATGGNTF.

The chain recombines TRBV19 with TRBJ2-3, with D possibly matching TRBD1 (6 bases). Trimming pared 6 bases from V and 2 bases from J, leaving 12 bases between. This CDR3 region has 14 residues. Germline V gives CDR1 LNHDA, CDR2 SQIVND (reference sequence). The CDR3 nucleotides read TGTGCCAGTAGGCCGGGACAACACACAGATACGCAGTATTTT. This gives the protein CASRPGQHTDTQYF.

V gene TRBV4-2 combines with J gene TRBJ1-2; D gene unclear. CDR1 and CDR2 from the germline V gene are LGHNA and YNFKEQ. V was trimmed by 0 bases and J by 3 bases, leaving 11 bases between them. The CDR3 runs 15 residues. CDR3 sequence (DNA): TGTGCCAGCAGCCAAGAGACGGACTACTACTATGGCTACACCTTC. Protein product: CASSQETDYYYGYTF.

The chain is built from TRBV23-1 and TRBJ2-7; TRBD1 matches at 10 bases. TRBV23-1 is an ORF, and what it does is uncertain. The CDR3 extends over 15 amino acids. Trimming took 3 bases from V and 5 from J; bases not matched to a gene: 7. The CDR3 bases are TGCGCCAGCAGTCACCCCGAGGGGACAGGGGACGAGCAGTACTTC. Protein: CASSHPEGTGDEQYF.

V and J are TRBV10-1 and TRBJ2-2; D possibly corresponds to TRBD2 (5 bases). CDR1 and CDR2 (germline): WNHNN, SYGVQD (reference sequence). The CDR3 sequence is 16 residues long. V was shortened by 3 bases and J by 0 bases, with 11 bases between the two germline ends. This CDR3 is CASSDEGWTNTGELFF. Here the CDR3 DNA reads TGCGCCAGCAGTGATGAGGGTTGGACGAACACCGGGGAGCTGTTTTTT.

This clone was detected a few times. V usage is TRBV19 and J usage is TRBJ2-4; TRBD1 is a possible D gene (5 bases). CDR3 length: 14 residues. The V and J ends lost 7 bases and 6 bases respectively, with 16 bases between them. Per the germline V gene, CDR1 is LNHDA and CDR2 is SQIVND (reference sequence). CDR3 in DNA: TGTGCCAGTATCTCGGTAGGGGAAAGAAACATTCAGTACTTC. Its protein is CASISVGERNIQYF. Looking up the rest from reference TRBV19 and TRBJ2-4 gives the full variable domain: DGGITQSPKYLFRKEGQNVTLSCEQNLNHDAMYWYRQDPGQGLRLIYYSQIVNDFQKGDIAEGYSVSREKKESFPLTVTSAQKNPTAFYLCASISVGERNIQYFGAGTRLSVL.

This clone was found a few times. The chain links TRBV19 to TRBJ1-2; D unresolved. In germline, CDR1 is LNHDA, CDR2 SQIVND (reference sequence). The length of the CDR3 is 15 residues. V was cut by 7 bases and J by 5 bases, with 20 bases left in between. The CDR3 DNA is TGTGCCAGTAAACCGGACTCCTTTTCCCCTTATGGCTACACCTTC. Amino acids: CASKPDSFSPYGYTF.

The CDR3 is CATSDPGLAGLDTQYF. Here the CDR3 DNA reads TGTGCCACCAGTGACCCGGGACTAGCGGGGCTAGATACGCAGTATTTT. This chain links TRBV24-1 with TRBJ2-3, with 13 bases matching TRBD2. CDR1 and CDR2 (germline): KGHDR, SFDVKD. With 4 bases clipped from V and 5 bases from J, the junction kept 5 bases outside the gene matches. This CDR3 spans 16 amino acids.

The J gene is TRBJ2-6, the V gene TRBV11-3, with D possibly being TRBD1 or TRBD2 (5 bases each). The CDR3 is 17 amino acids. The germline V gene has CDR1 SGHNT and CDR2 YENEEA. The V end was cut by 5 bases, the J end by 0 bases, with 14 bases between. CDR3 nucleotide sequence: TGTGCCAGCAGCCCAGGGACGGGAAGCTCTGGGGCCAACGTCCTGACTTTC. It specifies CASSPGTGSSGANVLTF.

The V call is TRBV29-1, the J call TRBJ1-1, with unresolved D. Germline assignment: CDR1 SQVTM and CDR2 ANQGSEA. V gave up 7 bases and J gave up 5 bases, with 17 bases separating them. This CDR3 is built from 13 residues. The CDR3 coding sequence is TGCAGCGCCGTTAACGGGATGTGGACTGAAGCTTTCTTT. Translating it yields CSAVNGMWTEAFF.

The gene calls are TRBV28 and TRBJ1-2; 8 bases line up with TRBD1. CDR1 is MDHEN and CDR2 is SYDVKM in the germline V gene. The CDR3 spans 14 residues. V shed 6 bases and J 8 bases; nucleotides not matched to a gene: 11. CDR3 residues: CASRGGQDFFGYTF. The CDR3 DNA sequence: TGTGCCAGCAGGGGGGGACAGGACTTCTTCGGCTACACCTTC.

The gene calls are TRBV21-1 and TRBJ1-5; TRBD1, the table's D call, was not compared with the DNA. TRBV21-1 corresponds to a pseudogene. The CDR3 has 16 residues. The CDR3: CASEIGGTASNQPQHF. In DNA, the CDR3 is TGTGCCAGCGAAATTGGGGGGACAGCCAGCAATCAGCCCCAGCATTTT.